A selection of T cell receptor beta chains follows, all from one sample in a study of blood T cells in healthy people across ages. TCRdb reanalysed the 5' RACE reads using MiXCR and keeps one entry per CDR3 protein. The sample carries under 2 million distinct CDR3 sequences, around 35% recorded once. The sequencing sample was made of blood. These receptors were collected from a woman aged 30 to 39 in good health. CDR3s include the opening cysteine and the closing phenylalanine or tryptophan. D genes are given only for firm matches. The listing skips clone size in some rows; elsewhere it reads once, few, many or a size class.

TRBV6-1	TRBJ2-7	-	-	TGTGCCAGTGCGGATCGTCACTACGAGCAGTACTTC	CASADRHYEQYF
TRBV10-3	TRBJ1-2	-	-	TGTGCCATCAGGTCGACAGAGACCTATGGCTACACCTTC	CAIRSTETYGYTF
TRBV28	TRBJ1-1	once	-	TGTGCCAGCAGTTGGCGTAACACTGAAGCTTTCTTT	CASSWRNTEAFF
TRBV12-3/TRBV12-4	TRBJ2-2	-	TRBD1	TGTGCCAGCAGTGGGGGGAGACAGGGGGCTACTTACGCCGGGGAGCTGTTTTTT	CASSGGRQGATYAGELFF
TRBV6-5	TRBJ2-2	few	-	TGTGCCAGCAGCTACAGGGAAATCGCCGGGGAGCTGTTTTTT	CASSYREIAGELFF
TRBV29-1	TRBJ1-2	-	-	TGCAGCGTGGGCATTGACAGCGGGGACTATGGCTACACCTTC	CSVGIDSGDYGYTF
TRBV27	TRBJ2-7	few	-	TGTGCCAGCAGTTTAGGGGAACAGCCGATATACGAGCAGTACTTC	CASSLGEQPIYEQYF
TRBV7-8	TRBJ2-5	few	TRBD1	TGTGCCAGCAGCTCGGACAGGGGGCCCCAAGAGACCCAGTACTTC	CASSSDRGPQETQYF
TRBV5-1	TRBJ1-1	few	-	TGCGCCAGCAGCAAGGAAACCAGGGGTTTGGGCACTGAAGCTTTCTTT	CASSKETRGLGTEAFF
TRBV4-1	TRBJ1-2	few	-	TGCGCCAGCAGCCAAGATTCGGGGGGATCCAACTATGGCTACACCTTC	CASSQDSGGSNYGYTF
TRBV20-1	TRBJ2-3	-	TRBD2	TGCAGTGCTAGAGAGCTAGCGGCAAATACGCAGTATTTT	CSARELAANTQYF
TRBV20-1	TRBJ2-7	-	TRBD2	TGCAGTGTTCCTCGGGGGGGGTTGAGTGGCTACGAGCAGTACTTC	CSVPRGGLSGYEQYF
TRBV5-1	TRBJ2-7	-	-	TGCGCCAGCAGCCTCCGACCGTTAGAGAGCTCCTACGAGCAGTACTTC	CASSLRPLESSYEQYF
TRBV7-3	TRBJ2-1	few	TRBD1	TGTGCCAGCAGCCCCGTCGGGACAGAGAATTACAATGAGCAGTTCTTC	CASSPVGTENYNEQFF
TRBV12-3/TRBV12-4	TRBJ1-1	-	-	TGTGCCAGCAGCCGGGTGGCAGGGGACACTGAAGCTTTCTTT	CASSRVAGDTEAFF
TRBV6-2/TRBV6-3	TRBJ2-5	-	-	TGTGCCAGCACCCTACTTGGAGAGACCCAGTACTTC	CASTLLGETQYF
TRBV4-1	TRBJ2-7	few	TRBD2	TGCGCCAGCAGCCCACTGGGACTAGCGAGGCCCTACGAGCAGTACTTC	CASSPLGLARPYEQYF